These 14 T cell receptor beta chains came from one sample sequenced in a study of beta chain features in type 1 diabetes (dated by TCRdb to 2017 to 2018). Library generation was performed with the immunoSEQ multiplex PCR assay. All of the isolated RNA was reverse transcribed with the High Capacity cDNA Reverse Transcription Kit, so expressed TCRB transcripts were sequenced. The source is immuneACCESS, and TCRdb retained only in-frame sequences with V and J called. Part of the clones is not carried over; for the studies checked, unresolved V genes explain less than half of this, and the remainder is unexplained. This sample gives 400,000 to 500,000 clones in total; more than 11% of them show up just once. The ten largest clones capture roughly 0.038% of the sample. The specimen sequenced was naive CD4+ T cells from blood. Per the publication, the cell subset or site label means: true naive CD4+ T cells. Every receptor here comes from a man aged 30 to 39 in good health.

CDR3 sequence (DNA): TGTGCCAGCAGCAAAAGGTGCAGGGGCAACGAGCAGTACGTC. Its translation is CASSKRCRGNEQYV. V usage is TRBV21-1 and J usage is TRBJ2-7; TRBD1, the table's D call, lacks a check against the DNA. TRBV21-1 is classified as a pseudogene. The CDR3 totals 14 residues.

This clone was observed at least ten times. The chain couples TRBV2 to TRBJ2-1; no definite D call. Looked up from germline, CDR1 is SNHLY and CDR2 is FYNNEI. The CDR3 contains 14 residues. The ends were cut back, 3 bases at V and 4 bases at J, with 10 bases in the middle. Here the CDR3 DNA reads TGTGCCAGCAGTGAGGTACACAGATACAATGAGCAGTTCTTC. Translation gives CASSEVHRYNEQFF.

The chain joins TRBV7-9 to TRBJ2-7; TRBD2 is a possible D gene (5 bases). The V gene's germline CDR1 is SEHNR and CDR2 FQNEAQ (reference sequence). Trimming took off 3 bases at V and 5 bases at J, with 8 bases between the two ends. The length of the CDR3 is 12 residues. Here the CDR3 reads CASSLDGDEQYV. CDR3 DNA sequence: TGTGCCAGCAGCTTGGACGGGGACGAGCAGTACGTC.

This clone was observed a handful of times. The chain couples TRBV4-2 to TRBJ1-1; D gene ambiguous. The CDR3 spans 12 residues. The V gene lost 4 bases and the J gene lost 8 bases, with 11 bases spanning the gap. The germline CDR1 and CDR2 sequences are LGHNA and YNFKEQ. The CDR3 loop reads CASSRPGAEAFF. CDR3 nucleotide sequence: TGTGCCAGCAGCCGTCCGGGTGCGGAAGCTTTCTTT.

This clone was found a few times. Other DNA sequences in this specimen translate into the identical CDR3. The chain combines TRBV7-2 with TRBJ2-5, with D possibly TRBD2 on 6 matching bases. This CDR3 region has 14 residues. Germline values: CDR1 SGHTA, CDR2 FQGNSA. The germline V and J ends were trimmed by 5 bases and 1 base, with 11 bases remaining between them. The CDR3 DNA reads TGTGCCAGCAGCCCCCCCGGGAGCCAAGAGACCCAGTACTTC. Its translation is CASSPPGSQETQYF.

This chain links TRBV4-3 with TRBJ2-5, with D tentatively TRBD1 (6 bases). The tail of the sequence fits TRBJ2-7 better, so the J call may be wrong. This CDR3 is 14 amino acids long. Per germline, CDR1 LGHNA and CDR2 YSLEER. CDR3 amino acids: CASSQRGTSNEQYF. CDR3 in DNA: TGCGCCAGCAGCCAGAGGGGGACCTCTAACGAGCAGTACTTC.

This clone was seen a handful of times. V gene TRBV7-6 combines with J gene TRBJ2-1; D is undetermined. Germline V lookup: CDR1 SGHVS, CDR2 FNYEAQ. CDR3 length equals 16 residues. Trimming took off 6 bases at V and 7 bases at J, with 22 bases between the two ends. The CDR3 loop is CASSRTVSVHGNEQFF. The DNA for the CDR3 is TGTGCCAGCAGTCGAACTGTGAGCGTACATGGGAATGAGCAGTTCTTC.

The chain couples TRBV9 to TRBJ2-3; TRBD2 aligns across 12 bases. The CDR3 length is 16 residues. J was trimmed by 5 bases and V by 3 bases; bases with no gene match: 7. Germline values: CDR1 SGDLS, CDR2 YYNGEE. This CDR3 is CASSDWLAGGLDTQYF. For the CDR3, the DNA is TGTGCCAGCAGCGATTGGCTAGCGGGGGGGTTAGATACGCAGTATTTT. Full variable domain (rest looked up from reference TRBV9 and TRBJ2-3): DSGVTQTPKHLITATGQRVTLRCSPRSGDLSVYWYQQSLDQGLQFLIQYYNGEERAKGNILERFSAQQFPDLHSELNLSSLELGDSALYFCASSDWLAGGLDTQYFGPGTRLTVL.

This clone was seen more than once but under ten times. The genes are TRBV4-2 and TRBJ2-6; D unresolved. Germline-derived CDR1 and CDR2 are LGHNA and YNFKEQ. V gave up 4 bases and J gave up 0 bases, with 7 bases separating them. This CDR3 is built from 15 residues. The DNA of the CDR3 is TGTGCCAGCAGCCCGACCCGCTCTGGGGCCAACGTCCTGACTTTC. It codes for CASSPTRSGANVLTF.

This clone has only a few counts. The rearrangement links TRBV29-1 to TRBJ2-5; D call uncertain. There are 13 residues in the CDR3. Germline V gene lookup returns CDR1 SQVTM and CDR2 ANQGSEA. The ends were cut back, 4 bases at V and 0 bases at J, with 9 bases in the middle. The CDR3 DNA is TGCAGCGTTGTATCCCAGTACCAAGAGACCCAGTACTTC. It yields the protein CSVVSQYQETQYF.

Written as DNA, the CDR3 is TGTGCCATCAGCCTGAATACGAACACTGAAGCTTTCTTT. It specifies CAISLNTNTEAFF. The V gene is TRBV10-3, the J gene TRBJ1-1; no clear D gene. Germline V lookup: CDR1 ENHRY, CDR2 SYGVKD. The germline V and J ends were trimmed by 6 bases and 1 base, with 9 bases remaining between them. This CDR3 is 13 amino acids long.

The rearrangement joins TRBV7-2 to TRBJ2-7; TRBD1 aligns across 11 bases. Germline assignment: CDR1 SGHTA and CDR2 FQGNSA. J lost 5 bases, V lost 1 base, and 4 bases had no gene match. The CDR3 totals 15 residues. The CDR3 DNA follows: TGTGCCAGCAGCTTAGTGGGACAGGGGGACCACGAGCAGTACTTC. This codes for CASSLVGQGDHEQYF.

This clone was picked up a small number of times. The rearrangement joins TRBV5-4 to TRBJ2-1; no reliable D call. This CDR3 comprises 16 residues. Trimming removed 0 bases at V and 0 bases at J, with 10 bases between. Germline V lookup: CDR1 SGHNT, CDR2 YYREEE (reference sequence). CDR3 in amino acids: CASSLGSGISYNEQFF. CDR3 DNA: TGTGCCAGCAGCTTGGGATCCGGCATCTCCTACAATGAGCAGTTCTTC.

The gene calls are TRBV5-1 and TRBJ2-1, with 9 bases aligning to TRBD1. V lost 4 bases, J lost 3 bases, and 8 bases stayed unmatched. Germline V gene lookup returns CDR1 SGHRS and CDR2 YFSETQ. This CDR3 is 16 amino acids long. The CDR3: CASSQEQGAIYNEQFF. DNA for the CDR3: TGCGCCAGCAGCCAAGAACAGGGGGCTATCTACAATGAGCAGTTCTTC.